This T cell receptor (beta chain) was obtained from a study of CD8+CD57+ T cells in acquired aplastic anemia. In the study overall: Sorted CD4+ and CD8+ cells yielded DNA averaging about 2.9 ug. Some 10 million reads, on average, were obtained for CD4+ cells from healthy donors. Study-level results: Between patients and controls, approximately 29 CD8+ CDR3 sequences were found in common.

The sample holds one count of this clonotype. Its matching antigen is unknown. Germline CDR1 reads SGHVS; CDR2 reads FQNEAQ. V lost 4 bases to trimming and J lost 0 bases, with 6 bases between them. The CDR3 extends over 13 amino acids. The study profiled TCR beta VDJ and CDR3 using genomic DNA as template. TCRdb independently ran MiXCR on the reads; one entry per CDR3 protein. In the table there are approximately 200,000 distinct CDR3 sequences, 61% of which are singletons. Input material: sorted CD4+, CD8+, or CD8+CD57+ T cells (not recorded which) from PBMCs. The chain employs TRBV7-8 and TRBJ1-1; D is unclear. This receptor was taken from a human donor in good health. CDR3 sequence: CASSSLMNTEAFF. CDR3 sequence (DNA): TGTGCCAGCAGCTCCCTGATGAACACTGAAGCTTTCTTT.